This paragraph covers one T cell receptor (beta chain) sequence. The antigen is unknown. Germline-derived CDR1 and CDR2 are LGHNA and YSLEER. The length of the CDR3 is 14 residues. V gave up 0 bases and J gave up 2 bases, with 8 bases separating them. This sample is part of a study of CD8 T cells in ankylosing spondylitis. The study, taken as a whole, reports: For ankylosing spondylitis blood, a TCR beta motif of eight or nine highly homologous variants appeared characteristic. In synovial fluid and blood from reactive arthritis, some motif variants were previously reported.

TCR beta libraries were made by quantitative 5'-RACE with molecular barcodes. One entry per CDR3 protein, called by TCRdb with MiXCR from the 5' RACE reads. The sample contains a few hundred thousand distinct CDR3 sequences, 18% of which appear only once. Sequenced input: blood, either unsorted or a sorted T cell fraction (not recorded which). The chain combines TRBV4-3 with TRBJ2-7, with unresolved D. The sequence was collected from a male donor with ankylosing spondylitis or in good health (not recorded which). The CDR3: CASSQEGNPYEQYF. Written as DNA, the CDR3 is TGCGCCAGCAGCCAAGAAGGGAATCCCTACGAGCAGTACTTC.